A selection of T cell receptor beta chains follows, all from one sample in a study of T cells in narcolepsy. The table came from immunoSEQ multiplex PCR; TCRdb's copy has only in-frame clones and leaves some out. This sample has about 35,000 clones, with roughly 80% found just once. The sample taken for sequencing was memory (CD45RA-) CD4+ T cells from blood. The source of these receptors is a human donor in good health. CDR3s include the opening cysteine and the closing phenylalanine or tryptophan. The order of the fields is D gene, V gene, J gene, CDR3 length, clone size, CDR3 DNA, CDR3 protein. The D gene is left open where the match is weak. Size tells how often a clone was seen (once, few, many) or the class of an expanded clone, and some rows leave it out.

D: NA
V: TRBV20-1
J: TRBJ1-5
length: 10
size: NA
DNA: TGCAGTGCTAAAAAGTTGCCCCAGCATTTT
CDR3: CSAKKLPQHF

D: TRBD1
V: TRBV19
J: TRBJ1-2
length: 13
size: NA
DNA: TGTGCCAGTAGTATCGACAGGGACTATGGCTACACCTTC
CDR3: CASSIDRDYGYTF

D: TRBD1
V: TRBV5-1
J: TRBJ1-1
length: 14
size: once
DNA: TGCGCCAGCAGCTTGGGTACAGGGGACACTGAAGCTTTCTTT
CDR3: CASSLGTGDTEAFF

D: TRBD1
V: TRBV6-5
J: TRBJ1-4
length: 15
size: NA
DNA: TGTGCCAGCAGTTACTCGATAGGACAGGAGGAAAAACTGTTTTTT
CDR3: CASSYSIGQEEKLFF

D: NA
V: TRBV18
J: TRBJ2-5
length: 13
size: NA
DNA: TGTGCCAGCTCGGCCAAGATGGGCGAGACCCAGTACTTC
CDR3: CASSAKMGETQYF

D: NA
V: TRBV30
J: TRBJ1-2
length: 15
size: NA
DNA: TGTGCCTGGGTCCCACCGCAGACAGGCGGCTATGGCTACACCTTC
CDR3: CAWVPPQTGGYGYTF

D: TRBD1
V: TRBV5-5
J: TRBJ1-4
length: 14
size: NA
DNA: TGTGCCAGCAAAACAGGGGGTGTTAATGAAAAACTGTTTTTT
CDR3: CASKTGGVNEKLFF

D: NA
V: TRBV6-1
J: TRBJ2-5
length: 14
size: NA
DNA: TGTGCCAGCAGTGAAGCTAGACTTTTCGAGACCCAGTACTTC
CDR3: CASSEARLFETQYF

D: NA
V: TRBV5-1
J: TRBJ2-1
length: 15
size: NA
DNA: TGCGCCAGCAGCTTGGTGCCGGACTCGGTAAATGAGCAGTTCTTC
CDR3: CASSLVPDSVNEQFF

D: NA
V: TRBV25-1
J: TRBJ1-1
length: 13
size: NA
DNA: TGTGCCAGCAGCGCCGGGGTGAACACTGAAGCTTTCTTT
CDR3: CASSAGVNTEAFF

D: NA
V: TRBV6-1
J: TRBJ2-7
length: 13
size: NA
DNA: TGTGCCAGTCTCGGGGGTCCGAGCTACGAGCAGTACTTC
CDR3: CASLGGPSYEQYF

D: NA
V: TRBV11-3
J: TRBJ2-3
length: 12
size: NA
DNA: TGTGCCAGCAGCCATATAACAGATACGCAGTATTTT
CDR3: CASSHITDTQYF

D: NA
V: TRBV5-1
J: TRBJ1-2
length: 16
size: NA
DNA: TGCGCCAGCAGCTTTACCGCAGGGGTAGGTGCGCATGGCTACACCTTC
CDR3: CASSFTAGVGAHGYTF

D: NA
V: TRBV7-9
J: TRBJ1-2
length: 12
size: NA
DNA: TGTGCCAGCAGCTTATATAACTATGGCTACACCTTC
CDR3: CASSLYNYGYTF

D: NA
V: TRBV30
J: TRBJ1-2
length: 12
size: once
DNA: TGTGCCTACGACGGGCGGGGCTATGGCTACACCTTC
CDR3: CAYDGRGYGYTF

D: NA
V: TRBV11-3
J: TRBJ2-1
length: 15
size: NA
DNA: TGTGCCAGCAGCTTAGAGGCGGCAGATACAAATGAGCAGTTCTTC
CDR3: CASSLEAADTNEQFF

D: NA
V: TRBV10-1
J: TRBJ2-3
length: 16
size: NA
DNA: TGCGCCAGCAGTGACACAGGGTTGGGGCGCACAGATACGCAGTATTTT
CDR3: CASSDTGLGRTDTQYF

D: NA
V: TRBV7-2
J: TRBJ2-7
length: 14
size: few
DNA: TGTGCCAGCAGCTTAGAAGCGGGCCCCTACGAGCAGTACTTC
CDR3: CASSLEAGPYEQYF

D: TRBD1
V: TRBV5-6
J: TRBJ2-1
length: 16
size: NA
DNA: TGTGCCAGCAGCTTGGGGACAGGGGGCTTGGGGAATGAGCAGTTCTTC
CDR3: CASSLGTGGLGNEQFF

D: TRBD2
V: TRBV10-1
J: TRBJ2-5
length: 16
size: NA
DNA: TGCGCCAGCAGTGAGTCGACGGGGGGGTATGCAGAGACCCAGTACTTC
CDR3: CASSESTGGYAETQYF

D: TRBD2
V: TRBV5-6
J: TRBJ2-1
length: 15
size: NA
DNA: TGTGCCAGCACCCCAGCGGGAGTGGCCTACAATGAGCAGTTCTTC
CDR3: CASTPAGVAYNEQFF

D: TRBD1
V: TRBV5-4
J: TRBJ1-2
length: 13
size: NA
DNA: TGTGCCAGCAGACCCCGACAGGGCTATGGCTACACCTTC
CDR3: CASRPRQGYGYTF

D: NA
V: TRBV7-3
J: TRBJ2-6
length: 12
size: NA
DNA: TGTGCCAGCAGCGCAACGGTCGGGGTCCTGACTTTC
CDR3: CASSATVGVLTF

D: TRBD2
V: TRBV19
J: TRBJ2-3
length: 17
size: NA
DNA: TGTGCCAGTAGCCCCGCTTCTCGCGGGGGGGCTGGAGATACGCAGTATTTT
CDR3: CASSPASRGGAGDTQYF

D: NA
V: TRBV27
J: TRBJ1-2
length: 14
size: NA
DNA: TGTGCCAGCGGCCCCGGGACGGCTAACTATGGCTACACCTTC
CDR3: CASGPGTANYGYTF

D: NA
V: TRBV19
J: TRBJ1-2
length: 14
size: NA
DNA: TGTGCCAGTAGTTTGAGGGCTGCTAACTATGGCTACACCTTC
CDR3: CASSLRAANYGYTF

D: NA
V: TRBV21-1
J: TRBJ2-3
length: 21
size: NA
DNA: TGTGCCAGCAGCAAAACTAGGCTAGCGGAGGGGGGAAAACCTAGCACAGATACGCAGTATTTT
CDR3: CASSKTRLAEGGKPSTDTQYF

D: NA
V: TRBV4-2
J: TRBJ2-1
length: 15
size: NA
DNA: TGTGCCAGCAGCCAAGATTGGGACTCCCTTAGGCAGCAGTTCTTC
CDR3: CASSQDWDSLRQQFF

D: NA
V: TRBV11-2
J: TRBJ2-5
length: 11
size: NA
DNA: TGTGCCAGCAGCACCCAAGAGACCCAGTACTTC
CDR3: CASSTQETQYF